The 12 T cell receptor beta chains given below trace back to one sample, sequenced in a study of T cells in Graves' hyperthyroidism and ophthalmopathy. From RNA transcripts, TCR beta CDR3 regions were amplified. Initially, a first-round RT-PCR of the TCR CDR3 employed the HTBI primer set. TCRdb called the multiplex PCR reads again in MiXCR, with one record for every CDR3 protein. Of 500,000 or so distinct CDR3 sequences in the sample, 17% were seen once. Sequencing was done on a sample of blood. These receptors originate from a woman younger than 30 with Graves' ophthalmopathy.

The sample holds a few counts of this clonotype. The chain uses TRBV6-1 and TRBJ2-7; 10 bases match TRBD1. The CDR3 has 15 residues. V was clipped by 6 bases and J by 4 bases; unmatched bases: 9. In germline, CDR1 is MNHNS, CDR2 SASEGT. The CDR3 here is CASRDRDRGFYEQYF. CDR3 DNA sequence: TGTGCCAGCAGGGACCGGGACAGGGGTTTTTACGAGCAGTACTTC.

The chain links TRBV19 to TRBJ1-5; no clear D gene. The germline V gene has CDR1 LNHDA and CDR2 SQIVND (reference sequence). Trimming removed 7 bases from V and 7 bases from J, with 14 bases in between. There are 13 residues in the CDR3. CDR3 bases: TGTGCCAGTACCTGGAGGGCTGAGCAGCCCCAGCATTTT. Its translation is CASTWRAEQPQHF.

This clonotype was detected ten times or more. V is TRBV6-1 and J is TRBJ1-1, with unresolved D. The CDR3 is 13 residues long. CDR1 MNHNS and CDR2 SASEGT come from the germline V gene. Trimming removed 8 bases from V and 0 bases from J, with 10 bases in between. CDR3 in DNA: TGTGCCAGCTCGCGGGTTATGAACACTGAAGCTTTCTTT. This translates into CASSRVMNTEAFF.

The table lists this clonotype with many counts. This chain uses TRBV6-9 with TRBJ2-7; 7 nucleotides match TRBD1. Germline loops: CDR1 MNHGY, CDR2 SVAAGI. V lost 0 bases, J lost 0 bases, and 8 bases stayed unmatched. The length of the CDR3 is 17 residues. The CDR3 spells CASSYSGTARSSYEQYF. The CDR3 DNA is TGTGCCAGCAGTTATTCAGGGACAGCCCGTTCCTCCTACGAGCAGTACTTC.

This clonotype was counted a few times. The junction does not match germline at one end; this may be a read error. V is TRBV27 and J is TRBJ2-3, with TRBD2 matching over 14 bases. CDR1 and CDR2 (germline): MNHEY, SMNVEV (reference sequence). The CDR3 spans 15 residues. This chain's CDR3 is CASTGTSGGGDTQYF. In DNA, the CDR3 is TGCGCCAGCACTGGGACTAGCGGGGGTGGGGATACGCAGTATTTT.

In its sample, this clonotype was seen a few times. The chain recombines TRBV29-1 with TRBJ1-1; TRBD1 agrees at 8 bases. Germline trimming cut 5 bases from V and 4 bases from J; bases unmatched to any gene: 9. This CDR3 spans 14 amino acids. The V gene's germline CDR1 is SQVTM and CDR2 ANQGSEA. The CDR3 spells CSVQQGGPGTEAFF. CDR3 coding DNA: TGCAGCGTTCAACAGGGGGGCCCGGGCACTGAAGCTTTCTTT.

The chain combines TRBV5-1 with TRBJ1-1; no clear D. Trimming took off 4 bases at V and 5 bases at J, with 12 bases between the two ends. The germline V gene encodes CDR1 SGHRS and CDR2 YFSETQ. The CDR3 extends over 13 amino acids. CDR3 coding DNA: TGCGCCAGCAGCCAAGCCCCAGGTACTGAAGCTTTCTTT. Protein product: CASSQAPGTEAFF.

The chain uses TRBV29-1 and TRBJ2-7; 8 bases align to TRBD2. This CDR3 has 14 residues. Looked up from germline, CDR1 is SQVTM and CDR2 is ANQGSEA. J gave up 5 bases and V 0 bases, and 6 bases lay outside the gene matches. This CDR3 reads CSVEDPSGGHEQYF. Here the CDR3 DNA reads TGCAGCGTTGAAGATCCCTCGGGAGGGCACGAGCAGTACTTC.

The sample holds a few counts of this clonotype. This chain joins TRBV20-1 and TRBJ1-2; TRBD1 matches at 8 bases. The CDR3 sequence is 14 residues long. Unmatched junction bases numbered 9, after V lost 1 base and J lost 8 bases. Germline loops: CDR1 DFQATT, CDR2 SNEGSKA (reference sequence). The DNA for the CDR3 is TGCAGTGCTAGAGCGCAGGGGGCAACGAGAGGCTACACCTTC. This gives the protein CSARAQGATRGYTF.

CDR3 sequence reads: CASHPGTVNYGYTF. The CDR3 DNA sequence: TGTGCCAGCCATCCAGGGACGGTAAACTATGGCTACACCTTC. The gene calls are TRBV9 and TRBJ1-2; tentative D call: TRBD1 (5 bases). This CDR3 has 14 residues. V lost 7 bases to trimming and J lost 2 bases, with 15 bases between them. Germline V lookup: CDR1 SGDLS, CDR2 YYNGEE.

This rearrangement joins TRBV7-8 to TRBJ2-2; D is unresolved. This CDR3 has 17 residues. Looked up from germline, CDR1 is SGHVS and CDR2 is FQNEAQ. V lost 4 bases and J lost 0, with 15 bases in between. Written as DNA, the CDR3 is TGTGCCAGCAGCTCTAGATCTGACGGCTCGAACACCGGGGAGCTGTTTTTT. This translates into CASSSRSDGSNTGELFF. Full variable domain (missing parts from reference TRBV7-8 and TRBJ2-2): GAGVSQSPRYKVAKRGQDVALRCDPISGHVSLFWYQQALGQGPEFLTYFQNEAQLDKSGLPSDRFFAERPEGSVSTLKIQRTQQEDSAVYLCASSSRSDGSNTGELFFGEGSRLTVL.

The table lists this clonotype with many counts. The rearrangement joins TRBV4-3 to TRBJ2-1, with 7 bases that match TRBD2. CDR3 length equals 17 residues. Germline V gene sequence: CDR1 LGHNA, CDR2 YSLEER. Germline trimming cut 1 base from V and 1 base from J; bases unmatched to any gene: 7. The DNA for the CDR3 is TGCGCCAGCAGCCAAGCTAAAACTAGCGATTCCTACAATGAGCAGTTCTTC. This sequence encodes CASSQAKTSDSYNEQFF.